This T cell receptor beta chain was observed in a study of post-analysis software for immune sequencing data. At the level of the study: Some patients lacked subtype; others had relapsing-remitting, secondary progressive or progressive-relapsing disease.

Details on this clonotype: Its cognate antigen is unknown.

Findings and limits, study-wide: Those with multiple sclerosis, the patient group, showed significantly lower normalized Chao1 diversity than controls. Included in a set of about 5 TRBV segments more frequent in patients than controls were TRBV5-6, TRBV5-1 and TRBV20-1. Strong same-batch co-clustering of samples appeared with F measure clustering.

The library was made from cDNA and included unique molecular identifiers. Roughly 470,000 cDNA molecules came from around 1 to 10 million T cells. TCRdb recomputed calls from the PCR reads with MiXCR, one row per CDR3 protein. Of about 820,000 distinct CDR3 sequences listed, approximately 50% are singletons. V dropped 1 base and J dropped 1 base, with 9 bases sitting between them. Germline CDR1 and CDR2: SGHDT and YYEEEE. The CDR3 runs 15 residues. This TCR was recovered from a girl aged 5-17 years with multiple sclerosis. The V gene is TRBV5-6, the J gene TRBJ2-4, with unresolved D. Source material: blood. CDR3 DNA sequence: TGTGCCAGCAGCTTGTGGGCGGCGGCCAAAAACATTCAGTACTTC. Translating gives CASSLWAAAKNIQYF.